Described below is a single T cell receptor beta chain sequence and its context. The antigen remains undetermined. Following extraction, RNA underwent reverse transcription to cDNA, which served as the sequencing template. Sequencing used immunoSEQ multiplex PCR; TCRdb keeps in-frame clones, though not all of them. Altogether some 240,000 clones are present, about three fifths being singletons, with the ten largest covering 0.45%. Germline values: CDR1 SNHLY, CDR2 FYNNEI. The CDR3 sequence is 13 residues long. J was trimmed by 7 bases and V by 10 bases; bases with no gene match: 11. The data were taken from a study of CD8+ T cells in alopecia areata. Study details: Once tofacitinib had been taken for 6 to 18 months, 6 months off drug followed.

Punch biopsies of lesional scalp, plus peripheral blood, were taken from alopecia areata patients. Notes on the study in general: Lesional scalp displayed greater clonality than normal scalp, most notably in alopecia totalis/universalis.

This sequence joins TRBV2 and TRBJ1-2; 8 nucleotides agree with TRBD1. The clonotype originates from a human donor with alopecia areata. The sequenced sample was CD4+ T cells sorted from blood, obtained at week 0. As DNA, the CDR3 is TGTGCCACACGAGCAGGGGGCGAGGTTGGCTACACCTTC. This codes for CATRAGGEVGYTF.